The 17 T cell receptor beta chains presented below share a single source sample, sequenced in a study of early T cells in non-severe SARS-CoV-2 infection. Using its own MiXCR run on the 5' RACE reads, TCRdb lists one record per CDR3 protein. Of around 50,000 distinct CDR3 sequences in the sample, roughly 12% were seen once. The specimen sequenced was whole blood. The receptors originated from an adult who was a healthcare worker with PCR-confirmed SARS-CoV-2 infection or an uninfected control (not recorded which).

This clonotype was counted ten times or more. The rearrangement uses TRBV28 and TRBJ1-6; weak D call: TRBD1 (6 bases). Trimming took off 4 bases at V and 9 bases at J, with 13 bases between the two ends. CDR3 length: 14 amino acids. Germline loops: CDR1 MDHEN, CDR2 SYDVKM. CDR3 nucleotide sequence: TGTGCCAGCAGTTCCACAGGGTTAGCTTCACCCCTCCACTTT. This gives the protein CASSSTGLASPLHF.

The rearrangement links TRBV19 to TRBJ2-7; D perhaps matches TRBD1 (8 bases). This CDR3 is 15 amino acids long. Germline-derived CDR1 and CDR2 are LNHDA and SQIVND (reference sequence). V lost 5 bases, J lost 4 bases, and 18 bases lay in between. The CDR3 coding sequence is TGTGCCAGTAGTGTGGCGGGGGACAGGCTTTACGAGCAGTACTTC. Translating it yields CASSVAGDRLYEQYF.

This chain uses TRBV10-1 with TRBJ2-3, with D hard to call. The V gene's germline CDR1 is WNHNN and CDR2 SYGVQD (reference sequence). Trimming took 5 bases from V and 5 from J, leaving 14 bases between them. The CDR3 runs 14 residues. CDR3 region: CASSKLGVQDTQYF. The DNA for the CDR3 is TGCGCCAGCAGTAAGTTGGGCGTTCAAGATACGCAGTATTTT.

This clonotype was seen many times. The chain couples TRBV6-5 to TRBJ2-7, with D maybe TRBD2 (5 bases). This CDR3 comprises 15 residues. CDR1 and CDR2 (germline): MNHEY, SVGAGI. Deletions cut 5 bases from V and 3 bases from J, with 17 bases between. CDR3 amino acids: CASSRGGLGDYEQYF. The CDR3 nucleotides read TGTGCCAGCAGTCGCGGAGGATTGGGAGACTACGAGCAGTACTTC.

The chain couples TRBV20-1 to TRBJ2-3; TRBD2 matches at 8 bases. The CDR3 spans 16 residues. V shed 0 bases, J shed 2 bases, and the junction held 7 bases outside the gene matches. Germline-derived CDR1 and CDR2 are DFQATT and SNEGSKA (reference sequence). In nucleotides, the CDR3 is TGCAGTGCTAGAGATCCGGCGGGGGGAAACACAGATACGCAGTATTTT. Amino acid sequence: CSARDPAGGNTDTQYF.

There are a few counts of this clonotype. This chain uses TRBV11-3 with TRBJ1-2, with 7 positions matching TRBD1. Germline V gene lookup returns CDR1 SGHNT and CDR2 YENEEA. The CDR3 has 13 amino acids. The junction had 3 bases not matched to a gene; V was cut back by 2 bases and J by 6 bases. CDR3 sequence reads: CASSLSGQNGYTF. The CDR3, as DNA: TGTGCCAGCAGCTTATCGGGACAGAATGGCTACACCTTC.

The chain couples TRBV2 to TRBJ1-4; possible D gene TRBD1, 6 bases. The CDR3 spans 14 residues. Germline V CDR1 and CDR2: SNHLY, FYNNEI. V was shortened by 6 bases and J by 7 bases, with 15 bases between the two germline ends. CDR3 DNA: TGTGCCAGCAGAAAAAACAGGGAGAGTGAAAAACTGTTTTTT. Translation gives CASRKNRESEKLFF.

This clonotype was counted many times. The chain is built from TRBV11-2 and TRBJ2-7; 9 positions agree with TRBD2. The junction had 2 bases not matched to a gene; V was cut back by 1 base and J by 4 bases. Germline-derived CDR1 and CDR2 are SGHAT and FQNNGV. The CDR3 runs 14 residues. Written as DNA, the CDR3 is TGTGCCAGCAGCTTAGGAGCGGGGGGTTACGAGCAGTACTTC. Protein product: CASSLGAGGYEQYF. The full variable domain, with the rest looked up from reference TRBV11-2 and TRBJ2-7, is EAGVAQSPRYKIIEKRQSVAFWCNPISGHATLYWYQQILGQGPKLLIQFQNNGVVDDSQLPKDRFSAERLKGVDSTLKIQPAKLEDSAVYLCASSLGAGGYEQYFGPGTRLTVT.

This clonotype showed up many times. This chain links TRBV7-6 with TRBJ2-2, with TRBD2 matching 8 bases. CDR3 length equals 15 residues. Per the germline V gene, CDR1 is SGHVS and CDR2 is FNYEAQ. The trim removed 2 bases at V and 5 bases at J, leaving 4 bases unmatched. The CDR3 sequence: CASSLLAGGTGELFF. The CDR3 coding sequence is TGTGCCAGCAGCTTACTAGCGGGTGGGACCGGGGAGCTGTTTTTT.

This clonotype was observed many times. The CDR3 loop reads CSAKVQELAKNIQYF. DNA of the CDR3: TGCAGTGCTAAGGTCCAGGAGCTAGCCAAAAACATTCAGTACTTC. The rearrangement links TRBV20-1 to TRBJ2-4; D is ambiguous. Germline V CDR1 and CDR2: DFQATT, SNEGSKA (reference sequence). Trimming left V 4 bases short and J 0 bases short, with 13 bases between. This CDR3 spans 15 amino acids.

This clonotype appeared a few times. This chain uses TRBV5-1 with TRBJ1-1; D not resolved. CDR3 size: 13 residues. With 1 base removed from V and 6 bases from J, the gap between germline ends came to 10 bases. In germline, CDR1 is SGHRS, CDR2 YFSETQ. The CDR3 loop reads CASSLPVFPEAFF. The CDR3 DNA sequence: TGCGCCAGCAGCTTGCCTGTTTTTCCTGAAGCTTTCTTT.

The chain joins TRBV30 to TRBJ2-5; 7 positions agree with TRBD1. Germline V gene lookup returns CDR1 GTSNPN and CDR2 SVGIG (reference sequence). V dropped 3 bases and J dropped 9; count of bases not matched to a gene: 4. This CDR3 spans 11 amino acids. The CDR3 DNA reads TGTGCCTGGAGAGGTCAGGGGGCCCAGTACTTC. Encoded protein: CAWRGQGAQYF. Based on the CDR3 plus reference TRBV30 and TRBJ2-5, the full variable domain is SQTIHQWPATLVQPVGSPLSLECTVEGTSNPNLYWYRQAAGRGLQLLFYSVGIGQISSEVPQNLSASRPQDRQFILSSKKLLLSDSGFYLCAWRGQGAQYFGPGTRLLVL.

The chain's CDR3 is CSVAGDPFTDTQYF. DNA for the CDR3: TGCAGCGTTGCCGGGGATCCTTTCACAGATACGCAGTATTTT. The gene calls are TRBV29-1 and TRBJ2-3; D might be TRBD2 (5 bases). The V end was cut by 4 bases, the J end by 2 bases, with 13 bases between. In germline, CDR1 is SQVTM, CDR2 ANQGSEA. The CDR3 totals 14 residues.

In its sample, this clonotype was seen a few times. DNA for the CDR3: TGTGCCAGCAGCCGTAATTCAGGGGGCTTGAACACTGAAGCTTTCTTT. Its translation is CASSRNSGGLNTEAFF. The chain combines TRBV27 with TRBJ1-1, with 8 positions matching TRBD1. CDR1 MNHEY and CDR2 SMNVEV come from the germline V gene (reference sequence). The J segment lost 0 bases and the V segment lost 6 bases, leaving 9 bases of the junction unmatched. The CDR3 is 16 amino acids.

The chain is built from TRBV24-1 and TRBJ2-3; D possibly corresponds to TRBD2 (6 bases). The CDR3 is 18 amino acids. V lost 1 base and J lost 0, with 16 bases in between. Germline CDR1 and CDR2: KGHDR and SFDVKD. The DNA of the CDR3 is TGTGCCACCAGTGATTTCGTTGGGGGGATGATTAGCACAGATACGCAGTATTTT. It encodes CATSDFVGGMISTDTQYF.

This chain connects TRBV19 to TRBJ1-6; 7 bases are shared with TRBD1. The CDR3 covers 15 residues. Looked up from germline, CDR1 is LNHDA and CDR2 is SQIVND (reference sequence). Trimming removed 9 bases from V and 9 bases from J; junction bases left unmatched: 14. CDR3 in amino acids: CASPKTDRAPSPLHF. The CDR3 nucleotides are TGTGCCAGCCCAAAAACTGACAGGGCGCCTTCACCCCTCCACTTT. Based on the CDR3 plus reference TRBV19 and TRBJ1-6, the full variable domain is DGGITQSPKYLFRKEGQNVTLSCEQNLNHDAMYWYRQDPGQGLRLIYYSQIVNDFQKGDIAEGYSVSREKKESFPLTVTSAQKNPTAFYLCASPKTDRAPSPLHFGNGTRLTVT.

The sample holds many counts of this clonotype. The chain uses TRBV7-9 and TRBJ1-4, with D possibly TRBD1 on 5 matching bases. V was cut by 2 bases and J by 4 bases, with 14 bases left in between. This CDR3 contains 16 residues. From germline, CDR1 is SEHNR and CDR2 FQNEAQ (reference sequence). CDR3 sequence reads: CASSLSPGTVNEKLFF. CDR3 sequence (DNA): TGTGCCAGCAGCTTATCCCCCGGGACGGTTAATGAAAAACTGTTTTTT.